This entry features one T cell receptor beta chain sequence. Antigen: not known. The germline V gene has CDR1 SGHDT and CDR2 YYEEEE. The ends lost 0 bases at V and 5 bases at J; junction bases unmatched: 4. This CDR3 region has 15 residues. Clones were read by immunoSEQ multiplex PCR, and TCRdb kept only the in-frame ones, dropping some. The repertoire holds approximately 100,000 clones, about 88% seen once, with about 3.9% in the top ten. The data were taken from a study of T cell responses to AZD1222 COVID-19 vaccine. Study at large: Investigators merged groups given second doses at roughly 4 or roughly 12 weeks. Whole-study findings and limits: The donor group comprised mostly white British people and more females; the analysis possibly underestimated clonal diversity.

The J gene is TRBJ1-2, the V gene TRBV5-6, with 10 bases that match TRBD1. This sample comprised peripheral blood, obtained on day 0 of AZD1222 vaccination. This clonotype originated in an adult in good health. This CDR3 is CASSLGGQGIYGYTF. CDR3 sequence (DNA): TGTGCCAGCAGCTTGGGGGGACAGGGGATTTATGGCTACACCTTC.